A single T cell receptor beta chain is shown here with its context. V dropped 0 bases and J dropped 15 bases, with 18 bases sitting between them. CDR1 is SGHTA, CDR2 FQGNSA, per germline. The CDR3 spans 14 residues. MiXCR, run by TCRdb on the 5' RACE reads, gives a single entry per CDR3 protein. The table records 150,000 or so distinct CDR3 sequences, 31% of them present only once. This sample is part of a study of T-cell memory formation after mild COVID-19. This clonotype was obtained from an adult woman who had mild COVID-19 (a few samples of this study predate the infection). Cell type and time point are not known. V usage is TRBV7-2 and J usage is TRBJ2-1; a weak D match, TRBD2 (5 bases). The sequenced sample consisted of PBMCs or a T cell subset sorted from them (not recorded which). CDR3 protein: CASSLAVMGARLFF. In nucleotides, the CDR3 is TGTGCCAGCAGCTTAGCCGTAATGGGAGCTCGTCTGTTCTTC. The variable domain in full, with the rest retrieved from reference TRBV7-2 and TRBJ2-1, is GAGVSQSPSNKVTEKGKDVELRCDPISGHTALYWYRQSLGQGLEFLIYFQGNSAPDKSGLPSDRFSAERTGGSVSTLTIQRTQQEDSAVYLCASSLAVMGARLFFGPGTRLTVL.